This T cell receptor (beta chain) was recorded in a study of shared clonotypes between healthy human individuals. For the study at large: Each donor's CD8 memory used one plate, CD8 naive two, each CD4 subset three. Study conclusions and caveats: Naive subsets tended to show greater estimated richness than memory subsets. The low donor count limited represented genetic and exposure-history diversity.

Points on this clone: Its target is unknown. The same CDR3 also results from other DNA sequences found in this sample.

V dropped 3 bases and J dropped 2 bases, with 8 bases sitting between them. This CDR3 spans 13 amino acids. Germline V gives CDR1 SGHAT, CDR2 FQNNGV. Assay used: immunoSEQ multiplex PCR; TCRdb lists only in-frame clones, some missing. The sample lists about 2 million clones, approximately 94% occurring once. The naive CD8 subset, CD45RO-negative cells positively selected for CCR7, excluded terminally differentiated effector memory CD45RA+ cells. The TCR was taken from a man aged 18-30 years in good health. The sequencing sample was made of naive CD8+ T cells sorted from blood. The rearrangement joins TRBV11-2 to TRBJ2-7; a possible D gene is TRBD1 (6 bases). In DNA form, the CDR3 reads TGTGCCAGCAGCTTGGGGGCAACCTACGAGCAGTACTTC. This sequence encodes CASSLGATYEQYF.